This T cell receptor beta chain was captured by sequencing in a study of cytomegalovirus exposure and HLA in healthy donors. General study results and limits: Equally common other TCR beta chains were less clonally expanded than HLA-associated ones, a later analysis found. Most of the TCR beta V segments (in an earlier analysis) were productive either about 87% or about 30% of the time.

As concerns this clone: Its specificity is unknown.

The CDR3 extends over 13 amino acids. Germline lookup yields CDR1 SGHTA and CDR2 FQGNSA. Trimming at V came to 7 bases and at J to 2 bases, leaving 0 bases not matched to a gene. The PCR had 60 Vbeta and 13 Jbeta primers. TCRdb's table, derived via immunoSEQ multiplex PCR, lists solely in-frame clones and lacks some. The sample lists around 140,000 clones; less than 85% were seen once. The specimen sequenced was PBMCs. The clonotype originates from a man aged 35-49 years in good health and CMV-seronegative. The chain uses TRBV7-2 and TRBJ1-4; 8 nucleotides match TRBD1. The CDR3 reads CASTGGTNEKLFF. The DNA of the CDR3 is TGTGCCAGCACAGGGGGCACTAATGAAAAACTGTTTTTT.